The 13 T cell receptor beta chains in this list originate from one sample, sequenced in a study of blood T cell repertoires in COVID-19. TCRdb's table, derived via immunoSEQ multiplex PCR, lists solely in-frame clones and lacks some. The table includes about 200,000 clones, roughly nine tenths detected once. The sequencing sample was made of PBMCs or T cells enriched from blood (not recorded which). These receptors came from a woman aged 18-29 years who had recovered from COVID-19.

J is TRBJ1-2 and V is TRBV4-1, with D unclear. V was clipped by 1 base and J by 4 bases, with 13 bases between them. The CDR3 runs to 15 residues. Germline V lookup: CDR1 MGHRA, CDR2 YSYEKL. The CDR3 DNA reads as TGCGCCAGCAGCCAAGTTACACCGCCGATCTATGGCTACACCTTC. Its translation: CASSQVTPPIYGYTF.

This chain joins TRBV9 and TRBJ1-2; 9 positions agree with TRBD1. V lost 0 bases, J lost 3 bases, and 6 bases stayed unmatched. Germline loops: CDR1 SGDLS, CDR2 YYNGEE. The CDR3 runs to 16 residues. CDR3 coding DNA: TGTGCCAGCAGCGTAGATACAGGGGGCACCTACTATGGCTACACCTTC. It encodes CASSVDTGGTYYGYTF. The whole variable domain, remainder taken from reference TRBV9 and TRBJ1-2, is DSGVTQTPKHLITATGQRVTLRCSPRSGDLSVYWYQQSLDQGLQFLIQYYNGEERAKGNILERFSAQQFPDLHSELNLSSLELGDSALYFCASSVDTGGTYYGYTFGSGTRLTVV.

The J gene is TRBJ1-5, the V gene TRBV11-2; 9 bases match TRBD1. The CDR3 length is 15 residues. Germline values: CDR1 SGHAT, CDR2 FQNNGV. V lost 1 base, J lost 6 bases, and 4 bases stayed unmatched. CDR3 in amino acids: CASSLGGQGGQPQHF. The CDR3 nucleotides read TGTGCCAGCAGCTTAGGGGGACAGGGCGGTCAGCCCCAGCATTTT. Full variable domain (missing parts from reference TRBV11-2 and TRBJ1-5): EAGVAQSPRYKIIEKRQSVAFWCNPISGHATLYWYQQILGQGPKLLIQFQNNGVVDDSQLPKDRFSAERLKGVDSTLKIQPAKLEDSAVYLCASSLGGQGGQPQHFGDGTRLSIL.

This clone was detected once. CDR3 coding DNA: TGTGCCAGCAGCTTGGACAGGGAGATTCTTGGGAATTCACCCCTCCACTTT. Protein sequence: CASSLDREILGNSPLHF. The J gene is TRBJ1-6, the V gene TRBV5-4; perhaps TRBD1 as D (6 bases). Germline V gene sequence: CDR1 SGHNT, CDR2 YYREEE (reference sequence). Trimming left V 0 bases short and J 7 bases short, with 17 bases between. The CDR3 spans 17 residues. Full variable domain (remainder filled in from reference TRBV5-4 and TRBJ1-6): ETGVTQSPTHLIKTRGQQVTLRCSSQSGHNTVSWYQQALGQGPQFIFQYYREEENGRGNFPPRFSGLQFPNYSSELNVNALELDDSALYLCASSLDREILGNSPLHFGNGTRLTVT.

This sequence joins TRBV5-1 and TRBJ2-1; 11 bases match TRBD2. Trimming removed 4 bases from V and 0 bases from J; junction bases left unmatched: 0. The CDR3 spans 15 residues. Germline V CDR1 and CDR2: SGHRS, YFSETQ. This chain's CDR3 is CASSGTSGSYNEQFF. The CDR3 nucleotides are TGCGCCAGCAGCGGGACTAGCGGCTCCTACAATGAGCAGTTCTTC.

A remark on this clone: The identical CDR3 is also encoded by other nucleotide sequences in the sample. The V gene is TRBV30, the J gene TRBJ1-3; D is perhaps TRBD1 (6 bases). Trimming took off 5 bases at V and 4 bases at J, with 12 bases between the two ends. CDR1 and CDR2 (germline): GTSNPN, SVGIG (reference sequence). The length of the CDR3 is 13 residues. The CDR3 sequence is CAWRTTGGNTIYF. The CDR3 DNA sequence: TGTGCCTGGCGCACGACAGGAGGAAACACCATATATTTT.

The genes are TRBV7-9 and TRBJ1-2; D perhaps matches TRBD1 (6 bases). CDR3 size: 15 residues. V shed 1 base and J shed 9 bases, with 18 bases lying between them. The V gene's germline CDR1 is SEHNR and CDR2 FQNEAQ (reference sequence). CDR3 DNA sequence: TGTGCCAGCAGCTTAGGGACAGAGGCAGTCTTAAGCTACACCTTC. Amino acid sequence: CASSLGTEAVLSYTF.

V is TRBV9 and J is TRBJ1-2; the D gene is possibly TRBD1 (5 bases). The germline gives CDR1 SGDLS, CDR2 YYNGEE. The ends were cut back, 4 bases at V and 4 bases at J, with 14 bases in the middle. The CDR3 is made up of 14 amino acids. CDR3 nucleotide sequence: TGTGCCAGCAGCCTCCGGGGGGATCCCTATGGCTACACCTTC. The encoded protein is CASSLRGDPYGYTF.

This chain uses TRBV3-1 (or the pseudogene TRBV3-2) with TRBJ2-5; the D is unclear. The CDR3 is 18 residues long. V dropped 3 bases and J dropped 4 bases, with 24 bases sitting between them. Germline V gives CDR1 LGHDT, CDR2 YNNKEL (reference sequence). CDR3 amino acids: CASSQRGHPHSERETQYF. CDR3 bases: TGTGCCAGCAGCCAGCGTGGGCACCCACATTCCGAGAGAGAGACCCAGTACTTC.

This clone has just one count. The rearrangement links TRBV13 to TRBJ1-3, with TRBD1 matching 11 bases. Per germline, CDR1 PRHDT and CDR2 FYEKMQ (reference sequence). Trimming took 5 bases from V and 3 from J; bases not matched to a gene: 6. This CDR3 region has 16 residues. The DNA of the CDR3 is TGTGCCAGCAGCCTAAGGACAGGGGGCCTTGGAAACACCATATATTTT. This gives the protein CASSLRTGGLGNTIYF.

The chain carries TRBV5-1 and TRBJ2-5; TRBD2 agrees at 10 bases. J lost 2 bases, V lost 4 bases, and 8 bases had no gene match. CDR1 is SGHRS, CDR2 YFSETQ, per germline. The CDR3 covers 16 residues. CDR3 sequence reads: CASSELLAGRQETQYF. CDR3 sequence (DNA): TGCGCCAGCAGCGAATTACTAGCGGGGCGGCAAGAGACCCAGTACTTC.

This chain connects TRBV20-1 to TRBJ1-6, with D possibly being TRBD1 (5 bases). The CDR3 is 14 residues long. Germline lookup yields CDR1 DFQATT and CDR2 SNEGSKA (reference sequence). V was shortened by 3 bases and J by 8 bases, with 14 bases between the two germline ends. CDR3 amino acids: CSASKGQLDSPLHF. The CDR3 bases are TGCAGTGCTAGTAAGGGGCAGTTGGATTCACCCCTCCACTTT.

This clone came up a few times. The chain couples TRBV2 to TRBJ2-1, with 7 positions matching TRBD1. CDR1 and CDR2 from the germline V gene are SNHLY and FYNNEI. This CDR3 region has 14 residues. The J segment lost 5 bases and the V segment lost 8 bases, leaving 9 bases of the junction unmatched. This CDR3 is CASGPGQSHNEQFF. DNA for the CDR3: TGTGCCAGCGGTCCGGGACAGTCGCACAATGAGCAGTTCTTC. The full variable domain, in which reference TRBV2 and TRBJ2-1 provide the parts outside the CDR3, is EPEVTQTPSHQVTQMGQEVILRCVPISNHLYFYWYRQILGQKVEFLVSFYNNEISEKSEIFDDQFSVERPDGSNFTLKIRSTKLEDSAMYFCASGPGQSHNEQFFGPGTRLTVL.